This TCR beta chain was profiled in a study of blood T cell repertoires in COVID-19 (TCRdb year 2020). Background on the whole study: Collaborator samples came from the United States, Italy and Spain and covered acute and convalescent phases of COVID-19. A de-identified subject ID, COVID-19 status, age in years and sex were almost always included in the sample metadata. The samples were drawn from the first 160 participants of the ongoing ImmuneRACE study and from over a thousand subjects provided by 6 global collaborators. Where HLA class I and class II types were available, the types were taken from metadata supplied by the sample provider, not from assay-based typing. The repertoires were released in a freely available public database meant as a resource for research on the immune response to SARS-CoV-2. The material from the prospective study consisted of cDNA or gDNA derived from T cells, B-cell-depleted T cells, or PBMCs. Deeply sampled blood TCRbeta repertoires from subjects exposed to, actively infected with, or recovered from COVID-19 were included in the dataset. Summary of the overall study and its limitations: The quantity of clinical and demographic metadata differed by source and by participant and was supplied without curation.

Regarding this clone: What antigen it recognizes has not been identified. Within one base of it there is no much larger clone, and no base qualities were kept.

From its cysteine to its phenylalanine, the CDR3 spans 14 amino acids. CDR3 DNA only is kept here, 42 bases in frame from base 1. Reading the germline V gene (reference sequence) gives CDR1 WNHNN and CDR2 SYGVQD. Ends trimmed: V by 0 bases, J by 5 bases; bases unmatched to a gene: 1. Each collaborating institution followed its own protocols to collect whole blood in K2EDTA tubes. For TCRbeta analysis, collaborator samples were shipped as frozen whole blood, as isolated PBMCs, or as DNA extracted from either sample type. TCRbeta CDR3 regions were amplified from genomic DNA using the immunoSEQ Assay, a bias-controlled multiplex PCR. In the paper's pipeline: Within the assay, amplification of reference gene primers was used to estimate how many nucleated cells each sample contained. Sequence reads were collapsed and filtered to measure the absolute abundance of every unique TCRbeta CDR3 rearrangement. For each sample, productive Simpson clonality was calculated as the square root of Simpson's diversity index over productive rearrangements. TCRdb holds this immuneACCESS table with in-frame rearrangements only. Some clones are missing; in checked studies, unresolved V genes explain under half, and the rest has no known cause. Clonal size and the V and J genes are those of that table, whereas D and trimming came from the DNA. Present in this sample are 95,000 to 150,000 clones, 65% to 80% of which were seen just once. Around 0.9% of the sample comes from the top ten.

The receptor's source is a human donor with acute or convalescent COVID-19. The donor label of this sample is uncertain. Sequenced input: peripheral blood. The chain was built from TRBV10-1 and TRBJ2-5; TRBD1 aligns with 9 central bases. The DNA is TGCGCCAGCAGTGAGTCGGGGACAGGGGAGACCCAGTACTTC. This gives the protein CASSESGTGETQYF.